These 25 T cell receptor beta chains share one sample of origin, sequenced in a study of OX40 agonist ivuxolimab in advanced cancers. Using immunoSEQ multiplex PCR, the repertoire was profiled, and TCRdb retains in-frame clones only, with some absent. The repertoire holds some 140,000 clones, with about nine tenths as singletons. The sample was CD4+ or CD8+ T cells sorted from blood, taken in a trial of the OX40 agonist ivuxolimab. The origin of the receptors is an adult with an advanced solid tumor such as melanoma, head and neck, liver or kidney cancer.

The chain links TRBV28 to TRBJ1-4, with TRBD1 matching over 10 bases. The CDR3 runs to 15 residues. J was trimmed by 8 bases and V by 4 bases; bases with no gene match: 7. Germline lookup yields CDR1 MDHEN and CDR2 SYDVKM. CDR3 residues: CASSSGTGAGEKLFF. Here the CDR3 DNA reads TGTGCCAGCAGTTCGGGGACAGGGGCAGGAGAAAAACTGTTTTTT.

The CDR3 DNA follows: TGTGCCAGCAGCTTAGACGGATCTAACTATGGCTACACCTTC. Its protein is CASSLDGSNYGYTF. The V and J genes are TRBV7-3 and TRBJ1-2; D gene ambiguous. CDR1 and CDR2 from the germline V gene are SGHTA and FQGTGA. The CDR3 runs to 14 residues. Trimming cost V 2 bases and J 0 bases, with 7 bases left between them.

The gene calls are TRBV28 and TRBJ1-4; 10 nucleotides align to TRBD1. The CDR3 has 17 residues. Germline V gene data show CDR1 as MDHEN and CDR2 as SYDVKM. The J segment lost 8 bases and the V segment lost 2 bases, leaving 11 bases of the junction unmatched. CDR3 sequence reads: CASSLTQGTGVTEKLFF. CDR3 DNA: TGTGCCAGCAGTTTAACGCAAGGGACAGGGGTTACGGAAAAACTGTTTTTT.

The rearrangement uses TRBV28 and TRBJ2-7; 8 bases match TRBD1. Germline V gives CDR1 MDHEN, CDR2 SYDVKM. The V segment lost 10 bases and the J segment 4 bases; nucleotides outside the gene matches: 6. This CDR3 has 12 amino acids. This CDR3 is CATRQGSYEQYF. DNA of the CDR3: TGTGCCACCCGACAGGGGTCATACGAGCAGTACTTC.

The V call is TRBV6-5, the J call TRBJ1-2; possible D gene TRBD1, 6 bases. Germline V CDR1 and CDR2: MNHEY, SVGAGI. The CDR3 contains 15 residues. Trimming shortened V by 5 bases and J by 6 bases, and 19 bases separated the two germline ends. The CDR3 loop reads CASSRLKTGPDGYTF. For the CDR3, the DNA is TGTGCCAGCAGTAGACTCAAGACAGGCCCGGATGGCTACACCTTC.

V and J are TRBV6-4 and TRBJ2-1; 12 bases map to TRBD1. The germline CDR1 and CDR2 sequences are MRHNA and SNTAGT. CDR3 length equals 14 residues. With 6 bases clipped from V and 7 bases from J, the junction kept 4 bases outside the gene matches. The CDR3 region has the DNA TGTGCCAGCAGCGGGACAGGGGGCAGGAATGAGCAGTTCTTC. It is translated as CASSGTGGRNEQFF.

This clone showed up just a few times. The CDR3 loop is CSAGQGNQPQHF. The CDR3 DNA follows: TGCAGCGCGGGACAGGGCAATCAGCCCCAGCATTTT. The genes are TRBV29-1 and TRBJ1-5, with 8 bases lining up with TRBD1. J gave up 2 bases and V 7 bases, and 1 base lay outside the gene matches. This CDR3 region has 12 residues. The V gene's germline CDR1 is SQVTM and CDR2 ANQGSEA.

V usage is TRBV7-9 and J usage is TRBJ2-3; D perhaps matches TRBD1 (5 bases). V was cut by 6 bases and J by 0 bases, with 16 bases left in between. Per the germline V gene, CDR1 is SEHNR and CDR2 is FQNEAQ (reference sequence). This CDR3 region has 16 residues. As DNA, the CDR3 is TGTGCCAGCAGGTTGGGGCCGGTAGCTAGCACAGATACGCAGTATTTT. It encodes CASRLGPVASTDTQYF.

The chain couples TRBV21-1 to TRBJ2-2. TRBV21-1 is a listed pseudogene. This CDR3 comprises 15 residues. Written as DNA, the CDR3 is TGTGCCAGCAGCAAATCCCGGCCGCGCACCGGGGAGCTGTTTTTT. Encoded protein: CASSKSRPRTGELFF.

This chain uses TRBV7-9 with TRBJ1-3; 7 bases agree with TRBD1. The CDR3 contains 13 residues. CDR1 SEHNR and CDR2 FQNEAQ come from the germline V gene (reference sequence). V trimming: 5 bases; J trimming: 5 bases; junction bases outside the gene matches: 3. The CDR3 sequence is CASSTGERNTIYF. In DNA, the CDR3 is TGTGCCAGCAGCACAGGGGAGAGAAACACCATATATTTT.

The genes are TRBV5-4 and TRBJ2-7; tentatively, D is TRBD1 (5 bases). The CDR3 loop spans 15 amino acids. The V end was cut by 6 bases, the J end by 7 bases, with 23 bases between. CDR1 and CDR2 (germline): SGHNT, YYREEE (reference sequence). The CDR3 sequence: CASTIDPDTLGEQYF. The CDR3 DNA sequence: TGTGCCAGCACCATCGACCCGGACACCCTGGGGGAGCAGTACTTC.

V gene TRBV6-6 combines with J gene TRBJ2-7, with 7 nucleotides matching TRBD1. The CDR3 extends over 15 amino acids. The V segment lost 5 bases and the J segment 0 bases; nucleotides outside the gene matches: 7. Germline V gives CDR1 MNHNY, CDR2 SVGAGI (reference sequence). DNA of the CDR3: TGTGCCAGCAGTCCCGGGACAGCGAACTCCTACGAGCAGTACTTC. Amino acid sequence: CASSPGTANSYEQYF.

The rearrangement uses TRBV5-6 and TRBJ1-4; a weak D match, TRBD1 (5 bases). The CDR3 covers 13 residues. V was clipped by 4 bases and J by 8 bases, with 12 bases between them. The germline gives CDR1 SGHDT, CDR2 YYEEEE. In nucleotides, the CDR3 is TGTGCCAGCAGCACCGGGGGTGACGAAAAACTGTTTTTT. Amino acids: CASSTGGDEKLFF.

The V and J genes are TRBV10-1 and TRBJ2-4, with D uncertain. Per the germline V gene, CDR1 is WNHNN and CDR2 is SYGVQD (reference sequence). The CDR3 extends over 16 amino acids. Trimming removed 6 bases from V and 0 bases from J, with 15 bases in between. Written as DNA, the CDR3 is TGCGCCAGCAGAGCCCTAGACCGGTTAGCCAAAAACATTCAGTACTTC. It encodes CASRALDRLAKNIQYF.

This clone was counted a few times. The chain employs TRBV7-2 and TRBJ2-2; 9 bases map to TRBD2. The V and J ends lost 5 bases and 2 bases, in that order; junction bases with no gene match: 6. Per the germline V gene, CDR1 is SGHTA and CDR2 is FQGNSA. The CDR3 has 16 residues. The CDR3 loop is CASSRTSGSNTGELFF. For the CDR3, the DNA is TGTGCCAGCAGCCGAACTAGCGGGTCCAACACCGGGGAGCTGTTTTTT.

The rearrangement links TRBV16 to TRBJ1-2, with no clear D. V was trimmed by 1 base and J by 0 bases, leaving 12 bases between them. Per the germline V gene, CDR1 is KGHSY and CDR2 is FQNENV. The CDR3 loop spans 16 amino acids. The CDR3 sequence is CASSQYRAETNYGYTF. The CDR3 bases are TGTGCCAGCAGCCAATATAGGGCCGAGACTAACTATGGCTACACCTTC.

This chain links TRBV5-1 with TRBJ2-5; D might be TRBD1 (5 bases). The CDR3 spans 13 residues. Germline CDR1 is SGHRS and CDR2 is YFSETQ. With 7 bases removed from V and 0 bases from J, the gap between germline ends came to 10 bases. For the CDR3, the DNA is TGCGCCAGCTCAAAGGGGAACCAAGAGACCCAGTACTTC. Translating gives CASSKGNQETQYF.

The V call is TRBV6-5, the J call TRBJ1-1; 7 nucleotides line up with TRBD1. The V gene's germline CDR1 is MNHEY and CDR2 SVGAGI. The CDR3 runs to 14 residues. The J segment lost 4 bases and the V segment lost 2 bases, leaving 4 bases of the junction unmatched. The CDR3 is CASSYHRGGTEAFF. CDR3 sequence (DNA): TGTGCCAGCAGTTACCACAGGGGTGGCACTGAAGCTTTCTTT.

V usage is TRBV19 and J usage is TRBJ1-2, with 10 bases fitting TRBD1. CDR1 LNHDA and CDR2 SQIVND come from the germline V gene (reference sequence). This CDR3 has 15 amino acids. The J segment lost 4 bases and the V segment lost 6 bases, leaving 8 bases of the junction unmatched. CDR3 in amino acids: CASRSGQGVAYGYTF. CDR3 DNA: TGTGCCAGTAGGTCTGGACAGGGGGTTGCCTATGGCTACACCTTC.

The chain carries TRBV19 and TRBJ2-5, with 10 bases identical to TRBD2. The CDR3 length is 15 residues. Per the germline V gene, CDR1 is LNHDA and CDR2 is SQIVND (reference sequence). Trimming removed 3 bases from V and 5 bases from J; junction bases left unmatched: 6. CDR3 DNA: TGTGCCAGTAGTATCGGCGGGACTAGCGAGGAGACCCAGTACTTC. It specifies CASSIGGTSEETQYF.

V usage is TRBV7-9 and J usage is TRBJ1-4; D ambiguous. V dropped 5 bases and J dropped 6 bases, with 13 bases sitting between them. The CDR3 consists of 14 residues. Germline V gene sequence: CDR1 SEHNR, CDR2 FQNEAQ (reference sequence). The CDR3 sequence: CASSLSRTDEKLFF. CDR3 DNA sequence: TGTGCCAGCAGCCTGTCCCGAACGGATGAAAAACTGTTTTTT.

This chain links TRBV20-1 with TRBJ2-1; D remains unclear. The CDR3 covers 11 residues. V lost 5 bases, J lost 6 bases, and 8 bases lay in between. Germline V gives CDR1 DFQATT, CDR2 SNEGSKA (reference sequence). In nucleotides, the CDR3 is TGCAGTGCTGGGTACCTCAATGAGCAGTTCTTC. Its protein is CSAGYLNEQFF.

The chain employs TRBV2 and TRBJ1-1, with a possible D match to TRBD1 (6 bases). Trimming removed 9 bases from V and 6 bases from J, with 23 bases in between. The length of the CDR3 is 15 residues. CDR1 is SNHLY and CDR2 is FYNNEI in the germline V gene. CDR3 sequence reads: CASHREGPLLPEAFF. The CDR3 DNA reads as TGTGCCAGTCACAGGGAGGGGCCCCTTCTCCCTGAAGCTTTCTTT.

The CDR3 DNA reads as TGCGCCAGCAGTTCCGGGACAGGGTCTGGAAACACCATATATTTT. Amino acid sequence: CASSSGTGSGNTIYF. The V and J genes are TRBV5-1 and TRBJ1-3; 9 bases map to TRBD1. From germline, CDR1 is SGHRS and CDR2 YFSETQ. Trimming at V came to 5 bases and at J to 1 base, leaving 4 bases not matched to a gene. CDR3 length: 15 residues. Looking up the rest from reference TRBV5-1 and TRBJ1-3 gives the full variable domain: KAGVTQTPRYLIKTRGQQVTLSCSPISGHRSVSWYQQTPGQGLQFLFEYFSETQRNKGNFPGRFSGRQFSNSRSEMNVSTLELGDSALYLCASSSGTGSGNTIYFGEGSWLTVV.

The chain joins TRBV2 to TRBJ2-7, with TRBD1 matching 7 bases. Looked up from germline, CDR1 is SNHLY and CDR2 is FYNNEI. V shed 8 bases and J 9 bases; nucleotides not matched to a gene: 10. CDR3 length: 12 amino acids. Written as DNA, the CDR3 is TGTGCCAGCGTAATGGGACAGTCCAGGCAGTACTTC. It translates to CASVMGQSRQYF.